Listed here are 10 T cell receptor beta chains from one sample, sequenced in a study of T cells expressing NK-cell markers. TCRdb re-called the 5' RACE reads; every CDR3 protein appears as one record, without DNA. The sample includes 550,000 to 600,000 distinct CDR3 sequences. The sequenced material came from blood T cells: a sorted CD56 or NKG2C T cell subset, CD4+ or CD8+ T cells, or bulk PBMC T cells (not recorded which). The receptors originated from a man aged 18 to 35 in good health.

This chain connects TRBV29-1 to TRBJ2-2; TCRdb designates TRBD2, a call that cannot be tested without DNA. CDR3 length: 15 amino acids. Germline V CDR1 and CDR2: SQVTM, ANQGSEA. The CDR3: CSVRGRHTNTGELFF.

The genes are TRBV6-6 and TRBJ2-5; absent DNA, TCRdb's TRBD1 call cannot be checked. CDR3 length: 12 amino acids. Germline-derived CDR1 and CDR2 are MNHNY and SVGAGI (reference sequence). The CDR3 protein is CASRKTEETQYF.

The V and J genes are TRBV24-1 and TRBJ2-1; with no DNA, the TCRdb D assignment of TRBD1 cannot be verified. The CDR3 has 12 residues. Germline CDR1 reads KGHDR; CDR2 reads SFDVKD. CDR3 sequence: CATSDWGDEQFF.

The chain links TRBV15 to TRBJ2-1; the TRBD2 assignment by TCRdb is unverifiable without DNA. Germline CDR1 is LNHNV and CDR2 is YYDKDF (reference sequence). The CDR3 spans 15 residues. CDR3 sequence reads: CATSRARTATPEQFF.

The chain is built from TRBV7-9 and TRBJ2-7. This CDR3 is built from 15 residues. Germline CDR1 reads SEHNR; CDR2 reads FQNEAQ (reference sequence). The CDR3 sequence is CASSPVGRSSYEQYF.

The chain links TRBV6-5 to TRBJ1-1; TCRdb selects TRBD1, and the lack of DNA leaves this call unchecked. Germline loops: CDR1 MNHEY, CDR2 SVGAGI. This CDR3 has 12 amino acids. The CDR3 loop reads CASSPGRTKGFF.

This chain links TRBV2 with TRBJ2-1; TCRdb's D gene call, TRBD1, goes unchecked for lack of DNA. This CDR3 spans 14 amino acids. CDR1 SNHLY and CDR2 FYNNEI come from the germline V gene. The CDR3 sequence is CATRAGGTYNEQFF.

The gene calls are TRBV10-3 and TRBJ2-5; lacking DNA, the TRBD1 call made by TCRdb goes unchecked. The CDR3 loop spans 15 amino acids. Germline V gene data show CDR1 as ENHRY and CDR2 as SYGVKD. The CDR3 loop is CAISESPGGGETQYF.

V gene TRBV6-2 or TRBV6-3 combines with J gene TRBJ2-3; TCRdb calls TRBD2, which cannot be checked without DNA. The CDR3 runs to 15 residues. Germline V gene lookup returns CDR1 MNHEY and CDR2 SVGEGT. CDR3 protein: CASGDGRAVTDTQYF.

The chain joins TRBV5-1 to TRBJ1-1; TCRdb names TRBD1, which stays unverified in the absence of DNA. CDR1 SGHRS and CDR2 YFSETQ come from the germline V gene. CDR3 length equals 11 residues. The CDR3: CASMGQGGWLF.